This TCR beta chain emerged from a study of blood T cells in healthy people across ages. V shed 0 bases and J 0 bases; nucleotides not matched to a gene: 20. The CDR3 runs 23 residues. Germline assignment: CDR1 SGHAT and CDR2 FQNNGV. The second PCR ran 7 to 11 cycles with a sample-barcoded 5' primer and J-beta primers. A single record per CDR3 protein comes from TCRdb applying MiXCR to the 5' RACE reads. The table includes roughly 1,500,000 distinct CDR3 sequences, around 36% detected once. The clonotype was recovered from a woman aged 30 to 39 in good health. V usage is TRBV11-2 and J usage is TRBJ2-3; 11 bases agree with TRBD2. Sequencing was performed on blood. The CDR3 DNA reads TGTGCCAGCAGCTTAGAACTAGCGGGAGTTGTCCGAAAAAAAATAGGAAGCACAGATACGCAGTATTTT. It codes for CASSLELAGVVRKKIGSTDTQYF.